Listed below are T cell receptor beta chains from one sample, sequenced in a study of blood T cell repertoires in COVID-19. Only in-frame clones appear in the TCRdb table, and some are missing; sequencing was by immunoSEQ multiplex PCR. The sample lists about 150,000 clones, around 78% occurring once. Material: peripheral blood. These receptors came from a man at least 80 years old with acute or convalescent COVID-19. Each CDR3 is given with its conserved first and last residue. A D gene is named only where the DNA matches it firmly. Clone size appears in some rows only: once, few, many, or a class for an expanded clone.

clone_size d_call j_call v_call cdr3_aa cdr3_nt
few . TRBJ1-4 TRBV5-1 CASSLVQGGDEKLFF TGCGCCAGCAGCTTGGTGCAGGGCGGAGATGAAAAACTGTTTTTT
. . TRBJ2-5 TRBV3-1/TRBV3-2 CASSPRGETQYF TGTGCCAGCAGCCCCCGCGGGGAGACCCAGTACTTC
. TRBD1 TRBJ2-6 TRBV7-3 CASSPGGSGANVLTF TGTGCCAGCAGCCCAGGGGGCTCTGGGGCCAACGTCCTGACTTTC
. TRBD2 TRBJ2-2 TRBV3-1/TRBV3-2 CASSLGLAGGFTGELFF TGTGCCAGCAGCCTAGGACTAGCGGGGGGGTTCACCGGGGAGCTGTTTTTT
. . TRBJ2-2 TRBV7-8 CASSSSVTGELFF TGTGCCAGCAGTTCGTCAGTCACCGGGGAGCTGTTTTTT
. TRBD2 TRBJ2-1 TRBV11-3 CASSFLGLEEDEQFF TGTGCCAGCAGCTTCTTGGGACTAGAAGAAGATGAGCAGTTCTTC
. . TRBJ2-2 TRBV19 CASSRQSGELFF TGTGCCAGTAGTCGACAGTCCGGGGAGCTGTTTTTT
. . TRBJ1-3 TRBV6-1 CASSEVSGDSGNTIYF TGTGCCAGCAGTGAAGTCTCGGGGGACTCTGGAAACACCATATATTTT
. . TRBJ2-6 TRBV5-4 CASSGDFSGANVLTF TGTGCCAGCAGCGGGGACTTCTCTGGGGCCAACGTCCTGACTTTC
few . TRBJ2-3 TRBV21-1 CASRRTSGGMDTQYF TGTGCCAGCAGGAGGACTAGCGGGGGCATGGATACGCAGTATTTT
many . TRBJ1-5 TRBV5-1 CASTPFGGENQPQHF TGCGCCAGCACCCCTTTCGGCGGCGAAAATCAGCCCCAGCATTTT
. . TRBJ1-2 TRBV3-1/TRBV3-2 CASSQGGVPGNIVGYTF TGTGCCAGCAGCCAAGGTGGAGTCCCCGGTAACATTGTTGGCTACACCTTC
. TRBD2 TRBJ2-2 TRBV19 CASSIGGGTTGELFF TGTGCCAGTAGTATCGGGGGGGGTACCACCGGGGAGCTGTTTTTT
. TRBD1 TRBJ2-2 TRBV7-8 CASSKGQGSVTGELFF TGTGCCAGCAGCAAGGGACAGGGGTCGGTCACCGGGGAGCTGTTTTTT
. . TRBJ1-1 TRBV3-1/TRBV3-2 CASSQETRPVRAFF TGTGCCAGCAGCCAAGAAACGAGGCCGGTACGGGCTTTCTTT
. . TRBJ2-2 TRBV6-5 CAGRDSSNTGELFF TGTGCCGGAAGGGACTCCTCGAACACCGGGGAGCTGTTTTTT
. . TRBJ1-1 TRBV3-1/TRBV3-2 CASSLGANTEAFF TGTGCCAGCAGCCTGGGGGCAAACACTGAAGCTTTCTTT
. TRBD1 TRBJ1-4 TRBV19 CASSISPGQKEKLFF TGTGCCAGTAGTATATCTCCGGGACAGAAAGAAAAACTGTTTTTT
. TRBD1 TRBJ2-2 TRBV11-1 CASSAIRTGAGELFF TGTGCCAGCAGCGCCATACGGACAGGGGCCGGGGAGCTGTTTTTT
. . TRBJ1-2 TRBV28 CASSLGQPGYTF TGTGCCAGCAGTTTAGGACAGCCTGGCTACACCTTC
. . TRBJ2-2 TRBV11-2 CASSPYFFPNTGELFF TGTGCCAGCAGCCCTTACTTTTTTCCGAACACCGGGGAGCTGTTTTTT
. . TRBJ1-4 TRBV19 CASSMSSATNEKLFF TGTGCCAGTAGTATGAGCTCGGCAACTAATGAAAAACTGTTTTTT
once TRBD1 TRBJ1-1 TRBV19 CASSIDPRTGWLAEAFF TGTGCCAGTAGTATAGATCCTAGGACAGGTTGGTTGGCTGAAGCTTTCTTT
few . TRBJ2-2 TRBV3-1/TRBV3-2 CASSRDLNTGELFF TGTGCCAGCAGCCGGGACTTGAACACCGGGGAGCTGTTTTTT
few TRBD1 TRBJ1-4 TRBV6-6 CASSYKDRAGGEKLFF TGTGCCAGCAGTTACAAGGACAGGGCCGGGGGTGAAAAACTGTTTTTT
. . TRBJ2-7 TRBV7-6 CASSLLAGKSSYEQYF TGTGCCAGCAGCTTACTTGCAGGGAAAAGCTCCTACGAGCAGTACTTC
. TRBD1 TRBJ2-5 TRBV4-2 CASGSSGTEQETQYF TGTGCCAGCGGCTCCTCCGGGACAGAGCAAGAGACCCAGTACTTC
few TRBD1 TRBJ2-4 TRBV7-8 CASSLAFGQGDIQYF TGTGCCAGCAGCTTAGCTTTCGGACAGGGAGACATTCAGTACTTC
. . TRBJ2-7 TRBV18 CASSPSAQAYEQYF TGTGCCAGCTCACCGTCGGCGCAGGCCTACGAGCAGTACTTC
once . TRBJ2-2 TRBV29-1 CSVGLLTGELFF TGCAGCGTTGGATTGCTAACCGGGGAGCTGTTTTTT
. . TRBJ2-5 TRBV3-1/TRBV3-2 CASSQGLSETQYF TGTGCCAGCAGCCAAGGTCTAAGCGAGACCCAGTACTTC
once TRBD2 TRBJ2-5 TRBV28 CASRRGGGRQETQYF TGTGCCAGCAGGCGCGGGGGGGGGCGGCAAGAGACCCAGTACTTC
. . TRBJ2-2 TRBV5-6 CASRKDRNTGELFF TGTGCCAGCAGGAAGGACAGGAACACCGGGGAGCTGTTTTTT
. TRBD1 TRBJ1-2 TRBV6-2/TRBV6-3 CASSYSLQGYGYTF TGTGCCAGCAGTTACTCGTTACAGGGGTATGGCTACACCTTC
. TRBD1 TRBJ1-5 TRBV3-1/TRBV3-2 CASSHGQGGPQHF TGTGCCAGCAGCCATGGACAGGGGGGGCCCCAGCATTTT
once TRBD2 TRBJ2-2 TRBV7-9 CAHGLAGGNTGELFF TGTGCCCACGGCCTAGCGGGGGGGAACACCGGGGAGCTGTTTTTT
few TRBD1 TRBJ1-1 TRBV18 CASSRGQGVTEAFF TGTGCCAGCTCACGCGGACAGGGGGTAACTGAAGCTTTCTTT
. TRBD1 TRBJ2-2 TRBV11-3 CASSLGTGGPGELFF TGTGCCAGCAGCTTGGGGACAGGGGGCCCCGGGGAGCTGTTTTTT
. TRBD2 TRBJ2-3 TRBV6-5 CASSYSGGVDTQYF TGTGCCAGCAGTTACAGCGGGGGGGTCGATACGCAGTATTTT
. . TRBJ1-4 TRBV7-2 CASSSGPRAEKLFF TGTGCCAGCAGCTCTGGGCCCAGGGCTGAAAAACTGTTTTTT
. TRBD2 TRBJ2-3 TRBV5-4 CASSLGSGGDTQYF TGTGCCAGCAGCTTGGGTAGCGGGGGCGATACGCAGTATTTT
few TRBD1 TRBJ2-3 TRBV11-3 CASSLGEGAGTQYF TGTGCCAGCAGCTTAGGTGAGGGGGCTGGTACGCAGTATTTT
. TRBD1 TRBJ2-5 TRBV4-1 CASSPAGTGGLETQYF TGCGCCAGCAGCCCAGCAGGGACAGGGGGCTTGGAGACCCAGTACTTC
. . TRBJ2-3 TRBV20-1 CSASSAQNTDTQYF TGCAGTGCTAGTAGCGCGCAGAACACAGATACGCAGTATTTT
. TRBD1 TRBJ1-3 TRBV4-2 CASSQFLGRTGKVRNTGNTIYF TGTGCCAGCAGCCAATTTTTGGGCCGGACAGGGAAAGTCCGCAATACTGGAAACACCATATATTTT
. TRBD2 TRBJ2-7 TRBV7-2 CASSLAFGGNEQYF TGTGCCAGCAGCTTAGCGTTCGGGGGGAACGAGCAGTACTTC
. . TRBJ1-2 TRBV3-1/TRBV3-2 CASSHRISGGYTF TGTGCCAGCAGCCACCGAATCTCGGGAGGCTACACCTTC
. . TRBJ2-7 TRBV12-3/TRBV12-4 CASSRGPQYEQYF TGTGCCAGCAGCCGGGGTCCTCAATACGAGCAGTACTTC